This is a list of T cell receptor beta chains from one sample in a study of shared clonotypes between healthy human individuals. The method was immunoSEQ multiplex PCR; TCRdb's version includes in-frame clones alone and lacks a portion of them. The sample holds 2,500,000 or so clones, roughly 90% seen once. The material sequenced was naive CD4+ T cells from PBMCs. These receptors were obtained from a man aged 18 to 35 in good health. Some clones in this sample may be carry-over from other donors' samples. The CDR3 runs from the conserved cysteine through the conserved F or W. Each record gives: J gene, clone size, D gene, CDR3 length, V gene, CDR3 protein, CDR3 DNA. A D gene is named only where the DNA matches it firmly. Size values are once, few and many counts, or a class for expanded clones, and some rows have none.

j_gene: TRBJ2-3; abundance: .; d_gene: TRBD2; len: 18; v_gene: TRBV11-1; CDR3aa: CASSLTSGRAVGTDTQYF; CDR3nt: TGTGCCAGCAGCTTGACTAGCGGGAGGGCCGTTGGCACAGATACGCAGTATTTT
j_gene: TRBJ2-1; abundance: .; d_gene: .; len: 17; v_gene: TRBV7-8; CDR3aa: CASSLVRLASSYNEQFF; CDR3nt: TGTGCCAGCAGCTTAGTCCGCCTAGCGAGCTCCTACAATGAGCAGTTCTTC
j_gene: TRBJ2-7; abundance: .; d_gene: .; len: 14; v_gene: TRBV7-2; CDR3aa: CASSWGSGAYEQYF; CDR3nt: TGTGCCAGCAGCTGGGGGTCTGGTGCCTACGAGCAGTACTTC
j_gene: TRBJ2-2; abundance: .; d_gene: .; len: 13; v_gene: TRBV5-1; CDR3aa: CASSWDGSGELFF; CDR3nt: TGCGCCAGCAGCTGGGACGGTTCCGGGGAGCTGTTTTTT
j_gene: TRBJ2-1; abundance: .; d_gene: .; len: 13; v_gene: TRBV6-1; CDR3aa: CAGGEINYNEQFF; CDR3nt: TGTGCCGGGGGAGAAATAAACTACAATGAGCAGTTCTTC
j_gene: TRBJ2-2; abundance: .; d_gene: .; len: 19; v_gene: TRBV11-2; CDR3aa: CASSLDQIADIRNTGELFF; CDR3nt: TGTGCCAGCAGCTTAGATCAGATCGCGGACATACGAAACACCGGGGAGCTGTTTTTT
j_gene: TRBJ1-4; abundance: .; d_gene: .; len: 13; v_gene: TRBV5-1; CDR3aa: CASSLGAKEKLFF; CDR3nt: TGCGCCAGCAGCTTGGGCGCGAAAGAAAAACTGTTTTTT
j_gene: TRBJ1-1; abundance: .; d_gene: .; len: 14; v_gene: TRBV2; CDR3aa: CASSEEGFDTEAFF; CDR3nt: TGTGCCAGCAGTGAGGAAGGGTTCGACACTGAAGCTTTCTTT
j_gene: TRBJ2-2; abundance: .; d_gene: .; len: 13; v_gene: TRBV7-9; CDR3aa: CASSLTGTGELFF; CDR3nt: TGTGCCAGCAGCTTAACTGGAACCGGGGAGCTGTTTTTT
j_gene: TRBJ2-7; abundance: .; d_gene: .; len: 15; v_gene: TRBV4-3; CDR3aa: CASSQVATSSYEQYF; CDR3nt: TGCGCCAGCAGCCAGGTAGCGACTAGCTCCTACGAGCAGTACTTC
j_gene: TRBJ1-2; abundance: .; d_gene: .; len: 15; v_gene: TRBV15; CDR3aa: CATSRGKDTSRGYTF; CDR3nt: TGTGCCACCAGCAGAGGGAAGGACACATCGAGAGGCTACACCTTC
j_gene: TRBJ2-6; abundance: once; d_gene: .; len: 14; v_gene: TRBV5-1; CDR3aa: CASMSSGGANVLTF; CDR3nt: TGCGCCAGCATGTCCTCCGGGGGGGCCAACGTCCTGACTTTC
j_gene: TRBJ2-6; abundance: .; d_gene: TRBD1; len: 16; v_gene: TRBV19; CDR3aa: CASRDRALRGANVLTF; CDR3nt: TGTGCCAGTAGGGACAGGGCCTTACGGGGGGCCAACGTCCTGACTTTC
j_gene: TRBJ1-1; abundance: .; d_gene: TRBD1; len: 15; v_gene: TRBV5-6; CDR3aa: CASTDLLQGATEAFF; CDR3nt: TGTGCCAGCACCGATCTCCTTCAGGGGGCCACTGAAGCTTTCTTT
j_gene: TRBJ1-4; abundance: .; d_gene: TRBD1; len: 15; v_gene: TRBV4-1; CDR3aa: CASSRGTGTNEKLFF; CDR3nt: TGCGCCAGCAGCCGGGGGACAGGGACTAATGAAAAACTGTTTTTT
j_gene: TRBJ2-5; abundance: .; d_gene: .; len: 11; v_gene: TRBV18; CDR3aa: CASSAQETQYF; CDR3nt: TGTGCCAGCTCAGCTCAAGAGACCCAGTACTTC
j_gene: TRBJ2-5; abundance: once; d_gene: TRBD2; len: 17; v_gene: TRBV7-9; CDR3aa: CASSLSFQREYQETQYF; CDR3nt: TGTGCCAGCAGCTTATCTTTCCAGCGGGAGTACCAAGAGACCCAGTACTTC
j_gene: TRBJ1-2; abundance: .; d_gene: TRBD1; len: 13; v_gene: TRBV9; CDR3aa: CASSHSDRGGYTF; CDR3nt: TGTGCCAGCAGCCATTCGGACAGGGGCGGCTACACCTTC
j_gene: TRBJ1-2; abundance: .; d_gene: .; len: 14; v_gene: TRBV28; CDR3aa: CASSLFPQNYGYTF; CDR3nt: TGTGCCAGCAGTTTATTCCCCCAAAACTATGGCTACACCTTC
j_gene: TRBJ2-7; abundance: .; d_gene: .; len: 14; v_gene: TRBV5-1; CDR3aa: CASSFGGYSYEQYF; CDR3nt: TGCGCCAGCAGCTTCGGGGGCTACTCCTACGAGCAGTACTTC
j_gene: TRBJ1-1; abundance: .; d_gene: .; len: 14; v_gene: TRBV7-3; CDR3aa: CASSLIPQGTEAFF; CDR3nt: TGTGCCAGCAGCTTGATCCCGCAGGGGACTGAAGCTTTCTTT
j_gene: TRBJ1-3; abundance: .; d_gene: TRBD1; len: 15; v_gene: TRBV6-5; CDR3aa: CASRTNRGQGNTIYF; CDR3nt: TGTGCCAGCCGGACCAACAGGGGGCAAGGAAACACCATATATTTT
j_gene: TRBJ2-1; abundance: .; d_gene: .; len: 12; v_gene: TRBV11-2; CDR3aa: CASSLVGTEQFF; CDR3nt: TGTGCCAGCAGCTTGGTGGGTACAGAGCAGTTCTTC
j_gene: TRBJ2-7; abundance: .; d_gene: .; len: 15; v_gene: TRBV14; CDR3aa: CASRVLPRGCYEQYF; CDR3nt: TGTGCCAGCAGGGTGCTCCCCAGGGGCTGCTACGAGCAGTACTTC
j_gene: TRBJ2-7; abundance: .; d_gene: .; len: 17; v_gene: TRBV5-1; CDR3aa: CASSFDLLSRSLYEQYF; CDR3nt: TGCGCCAGCAGCTTCGATTTACTTAGCAGGAGCCTTTACGAGCAGTACTTC
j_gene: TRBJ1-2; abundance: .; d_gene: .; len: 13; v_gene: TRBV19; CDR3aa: CASSIDRRTGYTF; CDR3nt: TGTGCCAGTAGTATAGATCGGAGGACTGGCTACACCTTC
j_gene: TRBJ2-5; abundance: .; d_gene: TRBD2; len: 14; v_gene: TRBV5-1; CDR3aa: CASSGGRADETQYF; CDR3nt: TGCGCCAGCAGCGGTGGGAGGGCCGACGAGACCCAGTACTTC
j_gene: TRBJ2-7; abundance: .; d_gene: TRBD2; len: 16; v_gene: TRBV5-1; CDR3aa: CASSSGLAGGLYEQYF; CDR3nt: TGCGCCAGCAGCTCGGGACTAGCGGGAGGTTTGTACGAGCAGTACTTC
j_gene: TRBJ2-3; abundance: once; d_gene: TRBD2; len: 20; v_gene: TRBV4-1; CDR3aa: CASSQPLGLAAVLSTDTQYF; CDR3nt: TGCGCCAGCAGCCAACCCTTGGGACTAGCGGCCGTACTTAGCACAGATACGCAGTATTTT
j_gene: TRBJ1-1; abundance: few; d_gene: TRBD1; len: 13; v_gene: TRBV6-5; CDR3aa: CASRRGQGAEAFF; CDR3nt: TGTGCCAGCAGAAGGGGACAGGGGGCTGAAGCTTTCTTT
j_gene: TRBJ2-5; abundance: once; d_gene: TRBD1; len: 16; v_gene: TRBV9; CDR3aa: CASSVGGRTGKETQYF; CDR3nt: TGTGCCAGCAGCGTAGGGGGGAGGACAGGGAAAGAGACCCAGTACTTC
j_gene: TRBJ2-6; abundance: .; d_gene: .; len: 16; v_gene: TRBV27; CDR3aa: CASSPTGSPGANVLTF; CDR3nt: TGTGCCAGCAGTCCTACTGGTTCTCCTGGGGCCAACGTCCTGACTTTC
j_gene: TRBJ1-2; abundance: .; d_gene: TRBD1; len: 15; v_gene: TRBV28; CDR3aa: CASSLGGQGYYGYTF; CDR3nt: TGTGCCAGCAGTTTAGGGGGACAGGGATACTATGGCTACACCTTC
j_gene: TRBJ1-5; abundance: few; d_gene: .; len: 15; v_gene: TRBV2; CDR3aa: CASRRRVEYNQPQHF; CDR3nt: TGTGCCAGCAGGAGAAGGGTTGAGTACAATCAGCCCCAGCATTTT
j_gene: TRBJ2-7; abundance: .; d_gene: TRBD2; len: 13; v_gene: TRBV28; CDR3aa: CASSGTSLYEQYF; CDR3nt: TGTGCCAGCTCCGGGACTAGCCTCTACGAGCAGTACTTC
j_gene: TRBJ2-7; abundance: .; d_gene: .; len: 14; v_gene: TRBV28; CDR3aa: CASSAHSGGYEQYF; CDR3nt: TGTGCCAGCAGTGCACACTCCGGAGGCTACGAGCAGTACTTC
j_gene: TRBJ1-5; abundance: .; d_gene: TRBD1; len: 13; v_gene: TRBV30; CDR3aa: CAWTGQGLEPQHF; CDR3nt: TGTGCCTGGACCGGACAGGGGCTGGAGCCCCAGCATTTT
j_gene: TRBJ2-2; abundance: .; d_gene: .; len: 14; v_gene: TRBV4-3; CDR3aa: CASSRGPNTGELFF; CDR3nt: TGCGCCAGCAGCAGGGGCCCGAACACCGGGGAGCTGTTTTTT
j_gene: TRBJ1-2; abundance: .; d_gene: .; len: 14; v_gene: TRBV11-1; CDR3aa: CASSPQGPGYGYTF; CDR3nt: TGTGCCAGCAGCCCACAGGGACCCGGGTATGGCTACACCTTC
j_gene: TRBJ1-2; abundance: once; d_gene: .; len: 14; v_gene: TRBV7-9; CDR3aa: CASSGYGAAGGYTF; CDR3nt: TGTGCCAGCAGCGGGTACGGGGCAGCAGGGGGCTACACCTTC
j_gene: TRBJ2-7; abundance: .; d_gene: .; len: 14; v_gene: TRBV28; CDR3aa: CASSLIQTSYEQYF; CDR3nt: TGTGCCAGCAGTTTGATACAGACCAGCTACGAGCAGTACTTC
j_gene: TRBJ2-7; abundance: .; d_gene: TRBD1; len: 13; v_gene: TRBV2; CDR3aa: CASRGTGPTEQYF; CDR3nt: TGTGCCAGCAGGGGGACAGGTCCTACTGAGCAGTACTTC
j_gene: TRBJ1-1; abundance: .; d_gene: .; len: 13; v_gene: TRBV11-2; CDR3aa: CASSLAGTREAFF; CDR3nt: TGTGCCAGCAGCTTAGCCGGGACACGTGAAGCTTTCTTT
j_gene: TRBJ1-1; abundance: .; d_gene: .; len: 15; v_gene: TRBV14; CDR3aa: CASSPGGGTASKAFF; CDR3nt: TGTGCCAGCAGCCCGGGGGGGGGCACGGCGAGTAAGGCTTTCTTT
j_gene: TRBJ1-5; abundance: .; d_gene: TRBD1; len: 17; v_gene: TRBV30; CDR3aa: CAWSRDRGRVGNQPQHF; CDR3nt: TGTGCCTGGAGTCGGGACAGGGGGCGGGTGGGCAATCAGCCCCAGCATTTT
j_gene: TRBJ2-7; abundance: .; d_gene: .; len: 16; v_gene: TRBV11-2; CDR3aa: CASSLGDMRRSYEQYF; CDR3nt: TGTGCCAGCAGCTTAGGGGATATGCGCCGCTCCTACGAGCAGTACTTC
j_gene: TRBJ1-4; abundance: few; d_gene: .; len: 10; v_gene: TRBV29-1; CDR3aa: CSGLDEKLFF; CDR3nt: TGCAGCGGTTTAGATGAAAAACTGTTTTTT
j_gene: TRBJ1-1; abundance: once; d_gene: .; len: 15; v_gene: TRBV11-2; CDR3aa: CASSPRGVEGTEAFF; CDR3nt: TGTGCCAGCAGCCCTAGAGGGGTAGAGGGGACTGAAGCTTTCTTT
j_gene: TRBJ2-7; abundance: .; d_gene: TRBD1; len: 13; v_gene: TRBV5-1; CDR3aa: CASSLGGRNEQYF; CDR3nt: TGCGCCAGCAGCTTAGGGGGCCGCAACGAGCAGTACTTC
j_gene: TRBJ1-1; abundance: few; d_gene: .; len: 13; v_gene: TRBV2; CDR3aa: CASSESVDTEAFF; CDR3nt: TGTGCCAGCAGTGAATCGGTAGACACTGAAGCTTTCTTT
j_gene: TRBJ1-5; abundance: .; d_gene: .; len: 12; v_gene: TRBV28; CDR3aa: CASSSPGQPQHF; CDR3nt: TGTGCCAGCAGTTCCCCAGGCCAGCCCCAGCATTTT
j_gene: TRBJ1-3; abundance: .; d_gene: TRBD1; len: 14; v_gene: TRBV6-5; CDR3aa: CASSYRGQGNTIYF; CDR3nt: TGTGCCAGCAGTTACCGGGGACAGGGGAACACCATATATTTT
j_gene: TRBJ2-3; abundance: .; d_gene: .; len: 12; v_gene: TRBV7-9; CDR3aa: CASSPILGTQYF; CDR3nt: TGTGCCAGCAGCCCAATACTAGGTACGCAGTATTTT
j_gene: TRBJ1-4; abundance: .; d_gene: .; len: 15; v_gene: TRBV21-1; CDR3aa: CASSKSGTEDEKLFF; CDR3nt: TGTGCCAGCAGCAAATCCGGGACGGAGGATGAAAAACTGTTTTTT
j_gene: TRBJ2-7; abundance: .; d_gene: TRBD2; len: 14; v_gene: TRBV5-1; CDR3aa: CASSLTSGSYEQYF; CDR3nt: TGCGCCAGCAGCCTAACTAGCGGATCCTACGAGCAGTACTTC
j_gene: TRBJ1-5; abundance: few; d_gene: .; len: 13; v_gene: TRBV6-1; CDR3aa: CASSLIGGQPQHF; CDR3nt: TGTGCCAGCAGCCTAATCGGCGGGCAGCCCCAGCATTTT